This T cell receptor (beta chain) was found in a study of T cells of healthy individuals. Between the trimmed V and J ends, which lost 6 bases and 3 bases, there was a span of 12 bases. The CDR3 has 12 residues. Germline V lookup: CDR1 SQVTM, CDR2 ANQGSEA. TCRdb re-derived calls from the 5' RACE reads in MiXCR, one entry per CDR3 protein. Of 65,000 to 95,000 distinct CDR3 sequences in the sample, roughly 5.1% were seen once. The sequence derives from a female donor in good health. The chain joins TRBV29-1 to TRBJ2-7; D is tentatively TRBD1 or TRBD2 (6 bases each). CDR3 amino acids: CSVGGPSYEQYF. CDR3 DNA: TGCAGCGTCGGGGGCCCCAGCTACGAGCAGTACTTC.